Shown below are 28 T cell receptor beta chains from a single sample sequenced in a study of identical twins. One entry per CDR3 protein results from TCRdb running MiXCR on the 5' RACE reads. The profile shows around 490,000 distinct CDR3 sequences, over 12% of them singletons. The sample also formed part of further work on yellow fever vaccine responses in identical twins.

Material for sequencing was CD4+ T cells sorted from blood. Receptors originate from a woman between 18 and 29 years old in good health.

This clonotype was counted only a few times. V gene TRBV9 combines with J gene TRBJ2-1; 9 bases line up with TRBD1. The J segment lost 2 bases and the V segment lost 1 base, leaving 4 bases of the junction unmatched. This CDR3 contains 16 residues. Per germline, CDR1 SGDLS and CDR2 YYNGEE. The CDR3 nucleotides are TGTGCCAGCAGCGTAAGGACAGGGGCCACCTACAATGAGCAGTTCTTC. Translating it yields CASSVRTGATYNEQFF.

V is TRBV6-1 and J is TRBJ1-1, with TRBD1 matching over 8 bases. The CDR3 is made up of 13 amino acids. Trimming removed 8 bases from V and 2 bases from J; junction bases left unmatched: 4. Germline V gene lookup returns CDR1 MNHNS and CDR2 SASEGT. The CDR3 sequence: CASETGGNTEAFF. DNA for the CDR3: TGTGCCAGCGAAACAGGGGGAAACACTGAAGCTTTCTTT.

This clonotype was seen more than once but under ten times. This chain joins TRBV5-1 and TRBJ1-2; D is possibly TRBD1 (5 bases). V lost 0 bases and J 7 bases, leaving 10 bases between the germline ends. Germline V gives CDR1 SGHRS, CDR2 YFSETQ. CDR3 length: 13 residues. This chain's CDR3 is CASSLAGGAGYTF. The CDR3 bases are TGCGCCAGCAGCTTGGCCGGAGGGGCTGGCTACACCTTC.

This clonotype has only a few counts. The rearrangement uses TRBV12-3 or TRBV12-4 and TRBJ2-2; D gene ambiguous. This CDR3 has 15 residues. V was pared by 1 base and J by 3 bases, with 9 bases between. The DNA of the CDR3 is TGTGCCAGCAGTTTAGGGGCTTCGGACACCGGGGAGCTGTTTTTT. Its protein product is CASSLGASDTGELFF.

This clonotype was seen a few times. The V and J genes are TRBV4-1 and TRBJ2-3; 10 positions match TRBD2. This CDR3 spans 17 amino acids. V was pared by 4 bases and J by 5 bases, with 12 bases of the junction left unmatched. From germline, CDR1 is MGHRA and CDR2 YSYEKL. The CDR3 spells CASSPVGLAGAQDTQYF. The CDR3 DNA follows: TGCGCCAGCAGCCCAGTTGGGCTAGCGGGAGCGCAAGATACGCAGTATTTT.

This clonotype was seen a handful of times. The chain is built from TRBV20-1 and TRBJ1-5, with TRBD1 identical over 9 bases. Germline CDR1 reads DFQATT; CDR2 reads SNEGSKA (reference sequence). Germline trimming cut 5 bases from V and 7 bases from J; bases unmatched to any gene: 6. The CDR3 loop spans 13 amino acids. CDR3 loop: CSAPGQGRQPQHF. In DNA, the CDR3 is TGCAGTGCTCCGGGACAGGGAAGACAGCCCCAGCATTTT.

The chain couples TRBV5-5 to TRBJ2-3; 7 bases are shared with TRBD2. Germline loops: CDR1 SGHKS, CDR2 YYEKEE (reference sequence). The CDR3 has 14 amino acids. V gave up 1 base and J gave up 4 bases; unmatched junction bases: 3. CDR3 DNA sequence: TGTGCCAGCAGCTTGCGGGGGGATCCAGATACGCAGTATTTT. This translates into CASSLRGDPDTQYF.

This clonotype was observed a few times. The chain is built from TRBV28 and TRBJ2-7; the match to TRBD1 covers 10 bases. Per the germline V gene, CDR1 is MDHEN and CDR2 is SYDVKM. Trimming cost V 5 bases and J 5 bases; bases outside gene matches: 9. The CDR3 length is 15 residues. The CDR3 loop is CASSTQGTGVHEQYF. In DNA, the CDR3 is TGTGCCAGCAGTACGCAAGGGACAGGGGTGCACGAGCAGTACTTC.

This clonotype was counted only a few times. The CDR3 is CAISESYLVDNYGYTF. The CDR3 bases are TGTGCCATCAGTGAGTCCTACCTGGTGGATAACTATGGCTACACCTTC. The chain couples TRBV10-3 to TRBJ1-2; D is unclear. Trimming left V 0 bases short and J 1 base short, with 12 bases between. This CDR3 is built from 16 residues. Germline V gives CDR1 ENHRY, CDR2 SYGVKD.

This clonotype was picked up many times. This sequence joins TRBV12-3 or TRBV12-4 and TRBJ1-6; D may be TRBD1 (5 bases). Trimming stripped 7 bases from V and 5 bases from J, with 15 bases between. The CDR3 spans 15 residues. This CDR3 reads CASTRSRQNNSPLHF. The CDR3 bases are TGTGCCAGCACTCGATCTCGACAGAATAATTCACCCCTCCACTTT.

The sample holds a few counts of this clonotype. This chain connects TRBV6-5 to TRBJ2-3; D perhaps matches TRBD1 (5 bases). CDR1 and CDR2 (germline): MNHEY, SVGAGI. The CDR3 has 15 amino acids. The V end lost 2 bases, the J end lost 1 base, and 10 bases lay between the germline ends. The CDR3 region is CASSYPSTGTDTQYF. The CDR3 DNA reads as TGTGCCAGCAGTTACCCCTCGACAGGCACAGATACGCAGTATTTT.

This clonotype came up a few times. The chain uses TRBV5-1 and TRBJ2-5, with TRBD2 identical over 11 bases. With V trimmed by 0 bases and J by 2 bases, 3 bases remained unmatched. There are 16 residues in the CDR3. Germline V gene lookup returns CDR1 SGHRS and CDR2 YFSETQ. CDR3 amino acids: CASSLGTSGPQETQYF. CDR3 in DNA: TGCGCCAGCAGCTTGGGGACTAGCGGGCCACAAGAGACCCAGTACTTC.

This clonotype was seen only a few times. The chain joins TRBV5-1 to TRBJ2-2; 8 bases are shared with TRBD2. CDR1 SGHRS and CDR2 YFSETQ come from the germline V gene. V lost 0 bases, J lost 4 bases, and 5 bases stayed unmatched. CDR3 size: 16 residues. The CDR3 DNA is TGCGCCAGCAGCTTGGGAGGACTAGCCGCCACCGGGGAGCTGTTTTTT. This encodes CASSLGGLAATGELFF.

This clonotype occurred a few times. J is TRBJ2-5 and V is TRBV21-1; the D call in the table, TRBD2, was not verified against the DNA. TRBV21-1 is classified as a pseudogene. The CDR3 length is 16 residues. The CDR3 DNA reads TGTGCCAGCAGCAAAGGTCTCGCGGGGATACAAGAGACCCAGTACTTC. Translating it yields CASSKGLAGIQETQYF.

This clonotype was detected ten times or more. This chain connects TRBV29-1 to TRBJ2-1, with D possibly being TRBD1 or TRBD2 (5 bases each). The CDR3 covers 14 residues. Trimming left V 7 bases short and J 2 bases short, with 15 bases between. CDR1 is SQVTM and CDR2 is ANQGSEA in the germline V gene. CDR3 sequence: CSAGTTETYNEQFF. CDR3 bases: TGCAGCGCGGGAACGACAGAGACCTACAATGAGCAGTTCTTC.

This chain connects TRBV6-1 to TRBJ2-7, with a weak D call TRBD1 (6 bases). Trimming took off 8 bases at V and 0 bases at J, with 17 bases between the two ends. CDR3 length equals 15 residues. Germline V gives CDR1 MNHNS, CDR2 SASEGT. Written as DNA, the CDR3 is TGTGCCAGCCGACGCTCCGGGGACAACTCCTACGAGCAGTACTTC. This translates into CASRRSGDNSYEQYF.

With respect to this clonotype: An end of the junction does not agree with germline; a read error may underlie this. V is TRBV12-3 or TRBV12-4 and J is TRBJ1-4; a possible D gene is TRBD1 (5 bases). The CDR3 has 14 residues. CDR3 amino acids: CASRLEGANEKLFF. As DNA, the CDR3 is TGTGCCAGCAGGTTAGAAGGGGCCAATGAAAAACTGTTTTTT.

This clonotype was counted only a few times. The chain recombines TRBV20-1 with TRBJ2-7, with 11 bases matching TRBD2. Germline CDR1 is DFQATT and CDR2 is SNEGSKA (reference sequence). V was clipped by 3 bases and J by 0 bases; unmatched bases: 1. This CDR3 comprises 14 residues. The chain's CDR3 is CSASTSGSSYEQYF. In nucleotides, the CDR3 is TGCAGTGCTAGTACTAGCGGGAGCTCCTACGAGCAGTACTTC.

The chain employs TRBV6-1 and TRBJ2-5; 9 bases are a match to TRBD2. CDR1 and CDR2 from the germline V gene are MNHNS and SASEGT. The CDR3 is 19 amino acids. V trimming: 2 bases; J trimming: 1 base; junction bases outside the gene matches: 14. The CDR3 sequence is CASSEFDVAGVGIQETQYF. CDR3 nucleotides: TGTGCCAGCAGTGAATTTGATGTAGCGGGGGTAGGAATCCAAGAGACCCAGTACTTC.

The chain uses TRBV12-3 or TRBV12-4 and TRBJ2-3; 7 bases line up with TRBD1. This CDR3 spans 14 amino acids. V shed 5 bases and J 1 base; nucleotides not matched to a gene: 3. CDR3 residues: CASSVTGGTDTQYF. The CDR3 DNA sequence: TGTGCCAGCAGTGTAACAGGGGGCACAGATACGCAGTATTTT.

The chain recombines TRBV18 with TRBJ1-4, with D unclear. CDR1 and CDR2 from the germline V gene are KGHSH and LQKENI. The CDR3 runs 14 residues. Trimming removed 6 bases at V and 4 bases at J, with 12 bases between. The CDR3 nucleotides are TGTGCCAGCTCCCCATCGCGGCTTAATGAAAAACTGTTTTTT. Translation gives CASSPSRLNEKLFF.

This clonotype has only a few counts. V gene TRBV10-3 combines with J gene TRBJ2-1; 7 bases are shared with TRBD1. V lost 6 bases and J lost 6; bases outside the gene matches: 14. Germline V CDR1 and CDR2: ENHRY, SYGVKD. The CDR3 spans 16 residues. CDR3 coding DNA: TGTGCCATCAGCCGTGGAGACAGGGACAACGGCAATGAGCAGTTCTTC. It is translated as CAISRGDRDNGNEQFF.

The rearrangement joins TRBV11-2 to TRBJ2-4, with D possibly matching TRBD1 (6 bases). The length of the CDR3 is 18 residues. V dropped 5 bases and J dropped 2 bases, with 22 bases sitting between them. The germline CDR1 and CDR2 sequences are SGHAT and FQNNGV. For the CDR3, the DNA is TGTGCCAGCAGCCAAACCCCTTCCTCAGGGGAATCCAAAAACATTCAGTACTTC. Translating gives CASSQTPSSGESKNIQYF.

In its sample, this clonotype was seen a few times. The CDR3: CSARDSGRTDTQYF. For the CDR3, the DNA is TGCAGTGCTAGAGATAGCGGGAGAACAGATACGCAGTATTTT. The rearrangement joins TRBV20-1 to TRBJ2-3, with 9 bases lining up with TRBD2. This CDR3 spans 14 amino acids. Germline lookup yields CDR1 DFQATT and CDR2 SNEGSKA (reference sequence). Trimming cost V 0 bases and J 3 bases; bases outside gene matches: 1.

The chain has TRBV6-6 and TRBJ1-5, with D unclear. V was trimmed by 2 bases and J by 5 bases, leaving 4 bases between them. This CDR3 is 12 amino acids long. The germline CDR1 and CDR2 sequences are MNHNY and SVGAGI (reference sequence). This CDR3 reads CASSYVDQPQHF. CDR3 in DNA: TGTGCCAGCAGTTACGTGGATCAGCCCCAGCATTTT.

The chain uses TRBV28 and TRBJ2-7; D perhaps matches TRBD2 (6 bases). Germline CDR1 is MDHEN and CDR2 is SYDVKM. V was trimmed by 3 bases and J by 3 bases, leaving 27 bases between them. This CDR3 region has 19 residues. CDR3 loop: CASSLADYGGDIRDYEQYF. As DNA, the CDR3 is TGTGCCAGCAGTTTGGCGGACTACGGCGGAGATATCCGCGACTACGAGCAGTACTTC.

The chain combines TRBV20-1 with TRBJ2-7; 9 positions agree with TRBD1. CDR1 DFQATT and CDR2 SNEGSKA come from the germline V gene (reference sequence). The J segment lost 3 bases and the V segment lost 0 bases, leaving 6 bases of the junction unmatched. The CDR3 extends over 15 amino acids. The DNA of the CDR3 is TGCAGTGCTAGAGATCCCCGACAGGGGGGCTACGAGCAGTACGTC. It codes for CSARDPRQGGYEQYV.

This clonotype has only a few counts. Here the CDR3 reads CASTSTWGDTQYF. CDR3 nucleotide sequence: TGTGCCAGCACCTCCACGTGGGGAGATACGCAGTATTTT. The chain couples TRBV7-2 to TRBJ2-3, with D unclear. CDR3 length: 13 amino acids. Per the germline V gene, CDR1 is SGHTA and CDR2 is FQGNSA. V dropped 7 bases and J dropped 5 bases, with 13 bases sitting between them.